This section outlines one T cell receptor (beta chain) sequence together with its context. Its antigen is unidentified. Graft-derived tissue was subjected to processing to liberate intraepithelial and lamina propria lymphocytes. TCRdb's table, derived via immunoSEQ multiplex PCR, lists solely in-frame clones and lacks some. Of about 17,000 clones listed, over 70% are singletons. These data come from a study of graft-versus-host responses after intestinal transplantation. Study information: Multivisceral, liver-intestinal, or isolated intestinal grafts were transplanted into recipients. The recipients all started with anti-thymocyte globulin induction and then took tacrolimus and steroids for around three years.

General observations from the study: Some GvH clones were seen earlier in gut or blood, suggesting intestinal origin.

The CDR3 length is 18 residues. CDR1 is SGHNT and CDR2 is YYREEE in the germline V gene (reference sequence). Trimming removed 1 base at V and 6 bases at J, with 25 bases between. The sequence was obtained from a human patient who received an intestinal transplant, so some T cells may come from the graft donor. The material was ileum tissue, obtained roughly 450 days after intestinal transplant. V usage is TRBV5-4 and J usage is TRBJ1-2; tentative D call: TRBD1 (6 bases). The CDR3 coding sequence is TGTGCCAGCAGCTTGCCATCCCAGCGCAGTGACAGGCCTCATGGCTACACCTTC. It specifies CASSLPSQRSDRPHGYTF. Full variable domain (missing parts from reference TRBV5-4 and TRBJ1-2): ETGVTQSPTHLIKTRGQQVTLRCSSQSGHNTVSWYQQALGQGPQFIFQYYREEENGRGNFPPRFSGLQFPNYSSELNVNALELDDSALYLCASSLPSQRSDRPHGYTFGSGTRLTVV.